This is a list of T cell receptor beta chains from one sample in a study of blood T cell repertoires in COVID-19. Some clones are missing from TCRdb's copy, which holds only in-frame ones; the method was immunoSEQ multiplex PCR. This table has about 150,000 clones, around nine tenths appearing once. The sequenced material came from peripheral blood. These receptor sequences come from a human donor in a cohort sampled during active COVID-19. The CDR3 runs from the conserved cysteine through the conserved F or W. D genes are given only for firm matches. Where a row states a size, it is once, few, many or the class of an expanded clone; other rows omit it.

length,J,D,size,V,DNA,CDR3
17,TRBJ2-5,TRBD2,-,TRBV5-6,TGTGCCAGCAGCGCGGACGTACTAGCGGGAGTGGAAGAGACCCAGTACTTC,CASSADVLAGVEETQYF
11,TRBJ1-1,-,-,TRBV30,TGTGCCTGGGAGGGGGTTACTGAAGCTTTCTTT,CAWEGVTEAFF
14,TRBJ2-7,-,-,TRBV27,TGTGCCAGCAAACTATCGGCAGGACTCTACGAGCAGTACTTC,CASKLSAGLYEQYF
13,TRBJ2-3,-,-,TRBV5-6,TGTGCCCACTCGGCGGCGGGCACAGATACGCAGTATTTT,CAHSAAGTDTQYF
18,TRBJ2-2,TRBD2,-,TRBV11-3,TGTGCCAGCAGCCCGAGGACTAGCGGGGGGTCGGACACCGGGGAGCTGTTTTTT,CASSPRTSGGSDTGELFF
11,TRBJ2-1,TRBD1,-,TRBV30,TGTGCCTGGAAACAGGGGAATGAGCAGTTCTTC,CAWKQGNEQFF
17,TRBJ2-5,TRBD2,-,TRBV2,TGTGCCAGCAGTGACCCCGGGACTAGCGGAGGCCAAGAGACCCAGTACTTC,CASSDPGTSGGQETQYF
14,TRBJ1-5,-,-,TRBV7-2,TGTGCCAGCAGCTTAACGGCAGGTAATCAGCCCCAGCATTTT,CASSLTAGNQPQHF
18,TRBJ1-6,TRBD1,once,TRBV7-2,TGTGCCAGCAGCTTAGTCCCGGGACAGGGGACACGGAGTTCACCCCTCCACTTT,CASSLVPGQGTRSSPLHF
17,TRBJ1-6,TRBD1,-,TRBV5-4,TGTGCCAGCAGCCCAGGACAGGGGATTTCTAGTGGCTCACCCCTCCACTTT,CASSPGQGISSGSPLHF